The 3 T cell receptor beta chains below all came from one sample that was sequenced in a study of T cell responses to AZD1222 COVID-19 vaccine. Clones were read by immunoSEQ multiplex PCR, and TCRdb kept only the in-frame ones, dropping some. The specimen's table records under 150,000 clones. Sequencing was done on a sample of peripheral blood. All receptors come from an adult in good health.

The chain has TRBV4-3 and TRBJ1-2; D perhaps matches TRBD1 (5 bases). Trimming removed 1 base at V and 8 bases at J, with 17 bases between. CDR1 and CDR2 from the germline V gene are LGHNA and YSLEER. There are 15 residues in the CDR3. CDR3 bases: TGCGCCAGCAGCCAAGTCCGTCGGCCGGGGGGAGGCTACACCTTC. Translated: CASSQVRRPGGGYTF.

This chain joins TRBV6-2 or TRBV6-3 and TRBJ1-2; no definite D call. In germline, CDR1 is MNHEY, CDR2 SVGEGT. This CDR3 is 14 amino acids long. With 6 bases removed from V and 7 bases from J, the gap between germline ends came to 18 bases. The chain's CDR3 is CASSLSDTGVGYTF. CDR3 DNA: TGTGCCAGCAGCTTATCAGACACCGGTGTTGGCTACACCTTC.

The CDR3, as DNA: TGTGCCAGCAGCAGGGGCACCGAGGGAAACACCATATATTTT. It encodes CASSRGTEGNTIYF. The rearrangement links TRBV6-5 to TRBJ1-3; D is possibly TRBD1 (6 bases). V was cut by 6 bases and J by 4 bases, with 13 bases left in between. The CDR3 runs to 14 residues. The germline gives CDR1 MNHEY, CDR2 SVGAGI.